A selection of T cell receptor beta chains follows, all from one sample in a study of beta chain features in type 1 diabetes. Data came from immunoSEQ multiplex PCR; TCRdb stores just in-frame clones and leaves some out. The sample holds roughly 500,000 clones, approximately 28% seen once. Sequencing was carried out using naive CD4+ T cells from blood. The receptors stem from a man between 18 and 35 years old in good health. CDR3s include the opening cysteine and the closing phenylalanine or tryptophan. The D gene is left open where the match is weak. Clone size appears in some rows only: once, few, many, or a class for an expanded clone.

>NA|NA|TRBV6-5|TRBJ2-5
CASSEMGETQYF
TGTGCCAGCAGTGAAATGGGAGAGACCCAGTACTTC
>TRBD2|NA|TRBV30|TRBJ2-1
CAWESGSSYNEQFF
TGTGCCTGGGAAAGCGGGAGCTCCTACAATGAGCAGTTCTTC
>TRBD2|NA|TRBV4-1|TRBJ2-3
CASSQGGRLAAYTDTQYF
TGCGCCAGCAGCCAAGGGGGCAGACTAGCGGCCTACACAGATACGCAGTATTTT
>TRBD2|NA|TRBV7-9|TRBJ2-3
CASSSGTSGSTDTQYF
TGTGCCAGCAGCTCAGGGACTAGCGGCTCCACAGATACGCAGTATTTT
>NA|NA|TRBV5-4|TRBJ2-4
CASSRGMEDDIQYF
TGTGCCAGCAGCCGCGGGATGGAGGACGACATTCAGTACTTC
>TRBD2|NA|TRBV29-1|TRBJ2-3
CSALAGGRDTQYF
TGCAGCGCTCTAGCGGGAGGTAGAGATACGCAGTATTTT
>NA|NA|TRBV30|TRBJ1-5
CAWSVRRGDQPQHF
TGTGCCTGGAGTGTACGCAGGGGCGACCAGCCCCAGCATTTT
>TRBD2|few|TRBV28|TRBJ2-5
CASGTSGSSWETQYF
TGTGCCAGCGGGACTAGCGGGAGTAGTTGGGAGACCCAGTACTTC
>NA|NA|TRBV30|TRBJ1-2
CAWSSGSYGYTF
TGTGCCTGGAGCTCAGGGAGCTATGGCTACACCTTC
>NA|few|TRBV19|TRBJ2-1
CASSMANEQFF
TGTGCCAGTAGTATGGCCAATGAGCAGTTCTTC
>TRBD1|NA|TRBV9|TRBJ2-7
CASSLGQGSYEQYF
TGTGCCAGCAGCTTAGGACAGGGTTCCTACGAGCAGTACTTC
>NA|NA|TRBV4-1|TRBJ2-7
CASSQVRGRSYEQYF
TGCGCCAGCAGCCAAGTTAGAGGGAGGTCCTACGAGCAGTACTTC
>NA|few|TRBV7-2|TRBJ2-7
CASSPLASSYEQYF
TGTGCCAGCAGCCCACTAGCTAGCTCCTACGAGCAGTACTTC
>NA|few|TRBV30|TRBJ2-1
CAWNILDEQFF
TGTGCCTGGAACATCTTGGATGAGCAGTTCTTC
>NA|few|TRBV30|TRBJ2-5
CAWSVGQPTQYF
TGTGCCTGGAGTGTAGGGCAGCCCACCCAGTACTTC
>NA|once|TRBV5-6|TRBJ2-7
CASSLNRAGQYF
TGTGCCAGCAGCTTGAACAGGGCCGGGCAGTACTTC